The 3 T cell receptor beta chains given below trace back to one sample, sequenced in a study of blood T cell repertoires in COVID-19. The table came from immunoSEQ multiplex PCR; TCRdb's copy has only in-frame clones and leaves some out. The sample records 200,000 or so clones, roughly four fifths being singletons. Sequenced sample: peripheral blood. The source is a woman in her 30s with acute or convalescent COVID-19.

The chain has TRBV27 and TRBJ1-2; 7 bases are a match to TRBD1. After removal of 7 bases from V and 3 bases from J, the junction contained 5 bases not matched to a gene. CDR3 length: 13 residues. Germline V gene data show CDR1 as MNHEY and CDR2 as SMNVEV (reference sequence). CDR3 nucleotides: TGTGCCAGCATAGGAGGGACAGACTATGGCTACACCTTC. Translated, it gives CASIGGTDYGYTF.

V usage is TRBV10-3 and J usage is TRBJ1-1; TRBD1 is a possible D gene (5 bases). Germline CDR1 is ENHRY and CDR2 is SYGVKD. The CDR3 contains 13 residues. Trimming left V 2 bases short and J 2 bases short, with 6 bases between. CDR3 sequence: CAISEDRNTEAFF. CDR3 coding DNA: TGTGCCATCAGTGAGGACAGAAACACTGAAGCTTTCTTT.

The rearrangement links TRBV5-1 to TRBJ2-7; D gene unclear. This CDR3 comprises 14 residues. Germline V CDR1 and CDR2: SGHRS, YFSETQ. V was clipped by 0 bases and J by 0 bases, with 7 bases between them. CDR3: CASSLGPASYEQYF. CDR3 nucleotide sequence: TGCGCCAGCAGCTTGGGGCCCGCCTCCTACGAGCAGTACTTC.